A selection of T cell receptor beta chains follows, all from one sample in a study of neoadjuvant anti-PD-1 for oral cavity cancer. Assay used: immunoSEQ multiplex PCR; TCRdb lists only in-frame clones, some missing. The data show under 15,000 clones, 67% seen once. This sample comprised PBMCs, obtained after nivolumab (anti-PD-1) treatment. These receptors all stem from a person aged 35-80 years with oral cavity squamous cell carcinoma. The CDR3 runs from the conserved cysteine through the conserved F or W. A D gene is named only where the DNA matches it firmly. Only some rows state a clone size, as once, few, many or a class for expanded clones.

>.|14|TRBV5-1|TRBJ2-5|TRBD1
TGCGCCAGCAGCTCCACAGGGGGGAAGGAGACCCAGTACTTC
CASSSTGGKETQYF
>.|13|TRBV28|TRBJ2-3|.
TGTGCCAGCAGTTTTGGGTCAACAGATACGCAGTATTTT
CASSFGSTDTQYF
>few|11|TRBV28|TRBJ1-2|.
TGTGCCAGCGGGGGGAACTATGGCTACACCTTC
CASGGNYGYTF
>few|15|TRBV5-1|TRBJ2-5|.
TGCGCCAGCAGCTTGGAAGGGATTTCGGGGGAGACCCAGTACTTC
CASSLEGISGETQYF
>.|13|TRBV29-1|TRBJ1-2|.
TGCAGCGTTGAACAGGGGAGGAGGGGTGGCTACACCTTC
CSVEQGRRGGYTF
>.|15|TRBV28|TRBJ2-5|TRBD2
TGTGCCAGCAGTTTTTTTAGCGGGAGTTTGGAGACCCAGTACTTC
CASSFFSGSLETQYF
>few|14|TRBV19|TRBJ1-5|.
TGTGCCAGTAGTAGCTTCGGGGGCAATCAGCCCCAGCATTTT
CASSSFGGNQPQHF
>.|15|TRBV25-1|TRBJ2-1|TRBD2
TGTGCCAGCAGTGAGCCGGGACTATCCCTCTATGAGCAGTTCTTC
CASSEPGLSLYEQFF
>.|12|TRBV29-1|TRBJ2-7|.
TGCAGCGTTTTTTTGGAGTCTCGGGAGCAGTACTTC
CSVFLESREQYF
>.|16|TRBV6-5|TRBJ2-1|.
TGTGCCAGCAGTTCCCTTCCATTAAGCTCCTACAATGAGCAGTTCTTC
CASSSLPLSSYNEQFF
>.|14|TRBV27|TRBJ2-5|.
TGTGCCAGCAGTTCCCCTAACAGGGCCGGGACCCAGTACTTC
CASSSPNRAGTQYF
>.|12|TRBV5-1|TRBJ1-1|TRBD1
TGCGCCAGCAGCCCGGGGGACAGGGAAGCTTTCTTT
CASSPGDREAFF
>.|13|TRBV6-1|TRBJ1-1|.
TGTGCCAGCCCTACCAACGGGTTCACTGAAGCTTTCTTT
CASPTNGFTEAFF
>.|14|TRBV7-3|TRBJ2-1|TRBD2
TGTGCCAGCAGCTCCCAGGGACTAGCAGGGGAGCAGTTCTTC
CASSSQGLAGEQFF
>.|14|TRBV10-1|TRBJ2-7|TRBD2
TGCGCCAGCAGTGAGGGCGGGAGCTCCTACGAGCAGTACTTC
CASSEGGSSYEQYF
>.|14|TRBV6-1|TRBJ1-1|.
TGTGCCAGCATCCTAGACAGAACTAACACTGAAGCTTTCTTT
CASILDRTNTEAFF
>few|14|TRBV6-5|TRBJ1-1|.
TGTGCCAGCAGTTACTCCGCCGGCGGAACTGAAGCTTTCTTT
CASSYSAGGTEAFF
>.|13|TRBV29-1|TRBJ2-3|.
TGCAGCGTTGAAAGCGGAAACACAGATACGCAGTATTTT
CSVESGNTDTQYF
>.|13|TRBV7-8|TRBJ2-7|.
TGTGCCAGCAGCCTCCGCCCCTTCTACGAGCAGTACTTC
CASSLRPFYEQYF
>.|12|TRBV30|TRBJ1-4|.
TGTGCCTGGAACCGAGACAGGGAAAAACTGTTTTTT
CAWNRDREKLFF
>.|18|TRBV4-2|TRBJ2-1|TRBD2
TGTGCCAGCAGCCAGAGTCAGAGCGGGGGGAGCTCCTACAATGAGCAGTTCTTC
CASSQSQSGGSSYNEQFF
>few|13|TRBV27|TRBJ2-1|.
TGTGCCAGCAACCCGATAGGGAATTATGAGCAGTTCTTC
CASNPIGNYEQFF
>few|12|TRBV29-1|TRBJ1-2|.
TGCAGCGTTGACATAGGGGCCGGGGGCTACACCTTC
CSVDIGAGGYTF
>.|16|TRBV7-6|TRBJ1-3|.
TGTGCCAGCAGCTTAGGCGGGGGCGGAGATGGAAACACCATATATTTT
CASSLGGGGDGNTIYF
>.|13|TRBV6-1|TRBJ1-4|.
TGTGCCAGCAACCGGGGCTCGTGGGAAAAACTGTTTTTT
CASNRGSWEKLFF
>.|14|TRBV5-6|TRBJ2-3|.
TGTGCCAGCAGCAGGCGGACAGACACAGATACGCAGTATTTT
CASSRRTDTDTQYF
>.|14|TRBV28|TRBJ2-5|.
TGTGCCAGCGCCCAACCCCTGGCTGGGGAGACCCAGTACTTC
CASAQPLAGETQYF
>once|14|TRBV27|TRBJ2-7|.
TGTGCCAGCAGTCGAGGCGGAGCTAGCTACGAGCAGTACTTC
CASSRGGASYEQYF
>.|16|TRBV9|TRBJ2-7|TRBD2
TGTGCCAGCAGCGTAGAGAGTAGCGGGAGGGGTAGCGAGCAGTACTTC
CASSVESSGRGSEQYF
>.|16|TRBV29-1|TRBJ2-7|TRBD1
TGCAGCGTTGAGACATTACCCAGGGACAGGGGGTTCGAGCAGTACTTC
CSVETLPRDRGFEQYF
>.|16|TRBV4-2|TRBJ2-3|TRBD2
TGTGCCAGCAGCCAAGAGGTCAGCGGGGGGGGAGATACGCAGTATTTT
CASSQEVSGGGDTQYF
>.|16|TRBV4-1|TRBJ1-2|.
TGCGCCAGCAGCCAAGGTCTACAGCTAACTAACTATGGCTACACCTTC
CASSQGLQLTNYGYTF
>.|13|TRBV19|TRBJ2-7|.
TGTGCCAGTGGTTCTGGGGTGACCTACGAGCAGTACTTC
CASGSGVTYEQYF
>.|11|TRBV30|TRBJ2-1|.
TGTGCCTGTACTCCAGCCAATGAGCAGTTCTTC
CACTPANEQFF
>.|19|TRBV6-1|TRBJ1-2|TRBD1
TGTGCCAGCAGTGATCCTACTGGGCAGGGGGGCTTGGTGTACTATGGCTACACCTTC
CASSDPTGQGGLVYYGYTF
>few|15|TRBV11-3|TRBJ2-2|.
TGTGCCAGCAGCTTAGAGCCCGGGTGGTCCGGGGAGCTGTTTTTT
CASSLEPGWSGELFF
>once|17|TRBV2|TRBJ2-6|TRBD1
TGTGCCAGCATGAGACCGGGACAGGGCTCTGGGGCCAACGTCCTGACTTTC
CASMRPGQGSGANVLTF
>.|16|TRBV19|TRBJ2-7|TRBD2
TGTGCCAGTAGTACCCGACTAGCGGAGGGGAGGTACGAGCAGTACTTC
CASSTRLAEGRYEQYF
>.|13|TRBV7-8|TRBJ1-1|TRBD1
TGTGCCAGCCTGAGGGGGCAAAACACTGAAGCTTTCTTT
CASLRGQNTEAFF
>.|16|TRBV5-6|TRBJ2-5|TRBD2
TGTGCCAGCAGCATGGCCCTAGCGGGGAAGGGAGAGACCCAGTACTTC
CASSMALAGKGETQYF
>.|11|TRBV30|TRBJ2-5|.
TGTGCCTGGAGTTTAACGGAGACCCAGTACTTC
CAWSLTETQYF
>.|13|TRBV27|TRBJ1-5|.
TGTGCCAGCAGTTTATTCCACAATCAGCCCCAGCATTTT
CASSLFHNQPQHF
>.|13|TRBV12-1|TRBJ1-2|.
TGTGCCAGCATCGGACGGGTAATTTATGGCTACACCTTC
CASIGRVIYGYTF
>.|14|TRBV6-1|TRBJ1-1|.
TGTGCCAGCAGTGGCCCGGGGGGGACCACTGAAGCTTTCTTT
CASSGPGGTTEAFF
>.|17|TRBV5-1|TRBJ2-1|TRBD2
TGCGCCAGCAGCTTGGCGGCTAGCGGGAGGACCTACAATGAGCAGTTCTTC
CASSLAASGRTYNEQFF
>.|14|TRBV2|TRBJ2-7|TRBD1
TGTGCCAGCAGCGGACAGGGTTCAAGTATGGAGCAGTACTTC
CASSGQGSSMEQYF
>.|14|TRBV28|TRBJ1-2|.
TGTGCCAGCACCGCCCAGGGGCGAGACTATGGCTACACCTTC
CASTAQGRDYGYTF
>.|16|TRBV5-1|TRBJ2-3|TRBD2
TGCGCCAGCAGCATAGGACTAGCGGGAGGGGCAGATACGCAGTATTTT
CASSIGLAGGADTQYF
>few|10|TRBV19|TRBJ2-1|.
TGTGCCAGTAGTGCGGGGCGGCAGTTCTTC
CASSAGRQFF
>once|12|TRBV19|TRBJ1-2|.
TGTGCCAGTAGTATAGGGGCAGATGGCTACACCTTC
CASSIGADGYTF
>few|13|TRBV7-9|TRBJ2-5|.
TGTGCCAGCAGCTTTGGACTTCAAGAGACCCAGTACTTC
CASSFGLQETQYF
>.|15|TRBV5-4|TRBJ2-1|TRBD2
TGTGCCAGCAGCTTGGGACTAGCGGTGATCAATGAGCAGTTCTTC
CASSLGLAVINEQFF
>.|16|TRBV5-1|TRBJ2-2|TRBD2
TGCGCCAGCAGCTTGGCGGTGGGACTAGCGACCGGGGAGCTGTTTTTT
CASSLAVGLATGELFF
>few|15|TRBV5-1|TRBJ1-1|.
TGCGCCAGCAGCCATGGGACGGCGGATAACACTGAAGCTTTCTTT
CASSHGTADNTEAFF
>.|13|TRBV19|TRBJ1-5|TRBD1
TGTGCCACCTCGGGACAGCCAAATCAGCCCCAGCATTTT
CATSGQPNQPQHF